This T cell receptor (beta chain) was observed in a study of blood T cell repertoires in COVID-19. Seattle participants joined during active infection and were tracked over time. Clones were read by immunoSEQ multiplex PCR, and TCRdb kept only the in-frame ones, dropping some. The sample consists of about 160,000 clones, around nine tenths of them appearing once. CDR1 is KGHDR and CDR2 is SFDVKD in the germline V gene. Germline trimming cut 3 bases from V and 8 bases from J; bases unmatched to any gene: 13. The CDR3 has 17 residues. The sequencing input was peripheral blood. The TCR comes from a woman in her 70s with COVID-19, enrolled during active disease. The V and J genes are TRBV24-1 and TRBJ2-3; 10 positions match TRBD1. The CDR3 sequence is CATSDKPGTGELGTQYF. In DNA form, the CDR3 reads TGTGCCACCAGTGATAAACCCGGGACAGGGGAGCTCGGTACGCAGTATTTT.